This is a list of T cell receptor beta chains from one sample in a study of neurological immune-mediated disorders. TCRdb recomputed calls from the 5' RACE reads with MiXCR, one row per CDR3 protein. The sample records about 30,000 distinct CDR3 sequences, around 14% being singletons. Input material: PBMCs. The receptors derive from a man aged 65 to 85 in good health. Both conserved end residues are part of each CDR3. Each record gives: clone size, J gene, V gene, D gene, CDR3 protein, CDR3 DNA. D genes are given only for firm matches. Rows may omit the clone size; those that give it use once, few, many or a size class.

clone size: many; J gene: TRBJ2-3; V gene: TRBV7-2; D gene: .; CDR3 protein: CASSPGLLITDTQYF; CDR3 DNA: TGTGCCAGCAGCCCAGGGCTTCTTATCACAGATACGCAGTATTTT
clone size: .; J gene: TRBJ2-1; V gene: TRBV7-2; D gene: .; CDR3 protein: CASSGQRQRIYNEQFF; CDR3 DNA: TGTGCCAGCAGTGGACAGCGACAGAGGATATACAATGAGCAGTTCTTC
clone size: many; J gene: TRBJ2-7; V gene: TRBV9; D gene: TRBD1; CDR3 protein: CASSPLTGGYSYEQYF; CDR3 DNA: TGTGCCAGCAGCCCTCTAACAGGGGGATACTCCTACGAGCAGTACTTC
clone size: many; J gene: TRBJ2-7; V gene: TRBV18; D gene: TRBD2; CDR3 protein: CASSPGEGLNNYEQYF; CDR3 DNA: TGTGCCAGCTCACCCGGGGAGGGGCTGAATAACTACGAGCAGTACTTC
clone size: .; J gene: TRBJ2-3; V gene: TRBV10-3; D gene: TRBD1; CDR3 protein: CATTDRGPTDTQYF; CDR3 DNA: TGTGCCACTACGGACAGGGGGCCTACAGATACGCAGTATTTT
clone size: few; J gene: TRBJ1-1; V gene: TRBV9; D gene: .; CDR3 protein: CASSVQGIGNTEAFF; CDR3 DNA: TGTGCCAGCAGCGTCCAGGGGATCGGGAACACTGAAGCTTTCTTT
clone size: many; J gene: TRBJ2-2; V gene: TRBV6-5; D gene: .; CDR3 protein: CASRDGTANTGELFF; CDR3 DNA: TGTGCCAGCAGAGACGGGACGGCGAACACCGGGGAGCTGTTTTTT
clone size: many; J gene: TRBJ1-2; V gene: TRBV12-3/TRBV12-4; D gene: .; CDR3 protein: CASSPSREIRGYTF; CDR3 DNA: TGTGCCAGCAGCCCCAGCCGGGAAATTCGGGGCTACACCTTC
clone size: many; J gene: TRBJ2-7; V gene: TRBV5-1; D gene: .; CDR3 protein: CASSLDRDGYEQYF; CDR3 DNA: TGCGCCAGCAGCTTGGACAGGGACGGCTACGAGCAGTACTTC
clone size: many; J gene: TRBJ2-3; V gene: TRBV7-8; D gene: TRBD1; CDR3 protein: CASSSFSGTGGGQYF; CDR3 DNA: TGTGCCAGCAGCTCCTTCTCCGGGACAGGGGGCGGGCAGTATTTT
clone size: many; J gene: TRBJ2-7; V gene: TRBV4-2; D gene: .; CDR3 protein: CASSQETGSEQYF; CDR3 DNA: TGTGCCAGCAGCCAAGAAACAGGGAGCGAGCAGTACTTC
clone size: .; J gene: TRBJ2-3; V gene: TRBV7-3; D gene: .; CDR3 protein: CASSPSRTYTQYF; CDR3 DNA: TGTGCCAGCAGCCCATCTAGAACATATACTCAGTATTTT
clone size: many; J gene: TRBJ2-7; V gene: TRBV6-2/TRBV6-3; D gene: .; CDR3 protein: CASSYGLSAVREQYF; CDR3 DNA: TGTGCCAGCAGTTACGGACTTTCCGCAGTACGCGAGCAGTACTTC
clone size: many; J gene: TRBJ2-6; V gene: TRBV2; D gene: .; CDR3 protein: CASSEGRAGANVLTF; CDR3 DNA: TGTGCCAGCAGTGAAGGCAGGGCTGGGGCCAACGTCCTGACTTTC
clone size: .; J gene: TRBJ1-1; V gene: TRBV7-9; D gene: .; CDR3 protein: CASINTEAFF; CDR3 DNA: TGTGCCAGCATCAACACTGAAGCTTTCTTT
clone size: many; J gene: TRBJ2-1; V gene: TRBV20-1; D gene: .; CDR3 protein: CSASKELVEQFF; CDR3 DNA: TGCAGTGCTAGTAAGGAGTTAGTTGAGCAGTTCTTC
clone size: many; J gene: TRBJ1-5; V gene: TRBV6-6; D gene: .; CDR3 protein: CASSYSTGGQTNQPQHF; CDR3 DNA: TGTGCCAGCAGTTACTCGACGGGAGGACAGACAAATCAGCCCCAGCATTTT
clone size: many; J gene: TRBJ2-3; V gene: TRBV6-6; D gene: .; CDR3 protein: CASKVSGTDTQYF; CDR3 DNA: TGTGCCAGCAAGGTCTCGGGGACGGATACGCAGTATTTT
clone size: many; J gene: TRBJ1-5; V gene: TRBV10-3; D gene: .; CDR3 protein: CAISDSNQPQHF; CDR3 DNA: TGTGCCATCAGTGATAGCAATCAGCCCCAGCATTTT
clone size: many; J gene: TRBJ1-5; V gene: TRBV30; D gene: .; CDR3 protein: CAWSGKGGRTQHF; CDR3 DNA: TGTGCCTGGAGTGGAAAGGGAGGGAGGACCCAGCATTTT
clone size: many; J gene: TRBJ2-2; V gene: TRBV24-1; D gene: TRBD1; CDR3 protein: CATGGDRGKDVGELFF; CDR3 DNA: TGTGCCACCGGTGGGGACAGGGGGAAGGATGTCGGGGAGCTGTTTTTT
clone size: many; J gene: TRBJ1-2; V gene: TRBV20-1; D gene: .; CDR3 protein: CSARDRGYTF; CDR3 DNA: TGCAGTGCTAGAGACAGGGGCTACACCTTC
clone size: many; J gene: TRBJ2-7; V gene: TRBV4-3; D gene: TRBD2; CDR3 protein: CASSQDLAGVYEQYF; CDR3 DNA: TGCGCCAGCAGCCAAGATCTGGCGGGGGTTTACGAGCAGTACTTC
clone size: many; J gene: TRBJ2-1; V gene: TRBV4-2; D gene: .; CDR3 protein: CASSQDLWGNEQFF; CDR3 DNA: TGTGCCAGCAGCCAAGATCTCTGGGGTAATGAGCAGTTCTTC
clone size: many; J gene: TRBJ2-7; V gene: TRBV20-1; D gene: TRBD2; CDR3 protein: CSASGSSGWIEMWEQYF; CDR3 DNA: TGCAGTGCTAGCGGATCTAGCGGGTGGATCGAGATGTGGGAGCAGTACTTC
clone size: many; J gene: TRBJ2-7; V gene: TRBV7-8; D gene: .; CDR3 protein: CASSLETAYEQYF; CDR3 DNA: TGTGCCAGCAGCTTAGAAACAGCCTACGAGCAGTACTTC
clone size: .; J gene: TRBJ2-3; V gene: TRBV6-2/TRBV6-3; D gene: TRBD2; CDR3 protein: CASSPPLAGGRSTDTQYF; CDR3 DNA: TGTGCCAGCAGCCCCCCACTAGCGGGGGGGCGTAGCACAGATACGCAGTATTTT
clone size: many; J gene: TRBJ2-5; V gene: TRBV7-3; D gene: TRBD2; CDR3 protein: CASSLISGGAETQYF; CDR3 DNA: TGTGCCAGCAGCTTAATCAGCGGGGGGGCGGAGACCCAGTACTTC
clone size: .; J gene: TRBJ2-3; V gene: TRBV18; D gene: .; CDR3 protein: CASSPMDSPDTQYF; CDR3 DNA: TGTGCCAGCTCACCAATGGACAGTCCAGATACGCAGTATTTT
clone size: many; J gene: TRBJ2-4; V gene: TRBV12-3/TRBV12-4; D gene: .; CDR3 protein: CASSWGENIQYF; CDR3 DNA: TGTGCCAGCAGTTGGGGGGAAAACATTCAGTACTTC
clone size: many; J gene: TRBJ1-2; V gene: TRBV6-2/TRBV6-3; D gene: TRBD1; CDR3 protein: CASRTGSHGYTF; CDR3 DNA: TGTGCCAGCCGGACAGGGTCACATGGCTACACCTTC
clone size: many; J gene: TRBJ1-1; V gene: TRBV20-1; D gene: TRBD1; CDR3 protein: CSAGQGYTEAFF; CDR3 DNA: TGCAGTGCTGGACAGGGATACACTGAAGCTTTCTTT